The rows below give T cell receptor beta chains drawn from one sample of a study of T-cell reconstitution after alpha-beta-depleted transplantation in children. TCRdb reanalysed the PCR reads using MiXCR and keeps one entry per CDR3 protein. The sample lists approximately 400,000 distinct CDR3 sequences; 11% were seen once. The material was PBMCs from the stem cell graft donor, obtained from the stem cell graft. Receptors originate from a human donor who donated a stem cell graft to a child with acute myeloid leukemia. Each CDR3 is given with its conserved first and last residue. The D gene is left open where the match is weak. The size field is filled for only some rows; it gives once, few, many or a size class.

j_call clone_size v_call d_call cdr3_aa cdr3_nt
TRBJ2-3 few TRBV16 TRBD1 CASSQRDRSNTDTQYF TGTGCCAGCAGCCAAAGGGACAGGTCCAACACAGATACGCAGTATTTT
TRBJ2-3 NA TRBV15 NA CATSRDLGVTDTQYF TGTGCCACCAGCAGAGATCTCGGGGTCACAGATACGCAGTATTTT
TRBJ2-7 few TRBV18 NA CASSPLPIAYEQYF TGTGCCAGCTCACCACTCCCAATTGCCTACGAGCAGTACTTC
TRBJ2-7 few TRBV6-2/TRBV6-3 NA CASSASGGPYEQYF TGTGCCAGCAGTGCCAGCGGAGGGCCCTACGAGCAGTACTTC
TRBJ1-5 few TRBV30 NA CAWSVLASMPQHF TGTGCCTGGAGTGTCCTGGCATCTATGCCCCAGCATTTT
TRBJ2-5 NA TRBV20-1 NA CSAIVGQETQYF TGCAGTGCTATTGTGGGGCAAGAGACCCAGTACTTC
TRBJ2-2 NA TRBV20-1 NA CSARVPGPNTGELFF TGCAGTGCTAGAGTGCCAGGGCCGAACACCGGGGAGCTGTTTTTT
TRBJ1-3 few TRBV5-6 NA CASSLTGKGNTIYF TGTGCCAGCAGCCTAACAGGAAAGGGAAACACCATATATTTT
TRBJ1-4 NA TRBV15 NA CATSRDMQGGEKLFF TGTGCCACCAGCAGAGATATGCAGGGTGGGGAAAAACTGTTTTTT
TRBJ2-1 NA TRBV20-1 NA CSAREFDAPNEQFF TGCAGTGCTAGAGAATTCGATGCCCCCAATGAGCAGTTCTTC
TRBJ2-1 many TRBV4-3 NA CASSQESVSSYNEQFF TGCGCCAGCAGCCAAGAGTCAGTCAGCTCCTACAATGAGCAGTTCTTC
TRBJ2-5 NA TRBV29-1 NA CSGTLRGLQETQYF TGCAGCGGGACTCTCAGGGGACTCCAAGAGACCCAGTACTTC
TRBJ1-2 NA TRBV5-6 NA CASSRNRVYHGYTF TGTGCCAGCAGCCGTAACAGGGTTTACCATGGCTACACCTTC
TRBJ2-4 few TRBV5-1 NA CASSLVGGGDIQYF TGCGCCAGCAGCTTGGTGGGCGGAGGGGACATTCAGTACTTC
TRBJ2-3 NA TRBV7-2 NA CASRDDRTDTQYF TGTGCCAGCCGGGACGATCGCACAGATACGCAGTATTTT
TRBJ2-7 NA TRBV20-1 TRBD2 CSAGDPSGSLNEQYF TGCAGTGCTGGAGATCCTAGCGGAAGTCTGAACGAGCAGTACTTC
TRBJ2-5 NA TRBV7-6 NA CASSLQELQETQYF TGTGCCAGCAGCTTACAGGAACTTCAAGAGACCCAGTACTTC
TRBJ2-3 NA TRBV7-3 NA CASSLMGSTDTQYF TGTGCCAGCAGCTTAATGGGCTCGACAGATACGCAGTATTTT
TRBJ1-1 few TRBV25-1 NA CASSGRAHTEAFF TGTGCCAGCAGTGGCAGGGCACACACTGAAGCTTTCTTT
TRBJ2-1 many TRBV12-3/TRBV12-4 TRBD2 CASSTLAGGPYNEQFF TGTGCCAGCAGTACGCTAGCGGGGGGCCCCTACAATGAGCAGTTCTTC
TRBJ2-7 many TRBV3-1 NA CASSSQTVSYEQYF TGTGCCAGCAGCTCCCAGACAGTTTCCTACGAGCAGTACTTC
TRBJ2-2 NA TRBV12-5 NA CASGFSTGELFF TGTGCTAGTGGTTTCAGTACCGGGGAGCTGTTTTTT
TRBJ2-3 NA TRBV5-1 NA CASSLSTSGAGGQDTQYF TGCGCCAGCAGCTTATCTACCTCCGGTGCAGGAGGCCAAGATACGCAGTATTTT
TRBJ2-2 NA TRBV7-9 TRBD1 CASSGQGDTGELFF TGTGCCAGCAGCGGACAGGGCGACACCGGGGAGCTGTTTTTT
TRBJ2-7 NA TRBV5-6 NA CASSLLNEQYF TGTGCCAGCAGCTTGCTGAACGAGCAGTACTTC
TRBJ2-3 NA TRBV5-1 TRBD1 CASSPGTAADTQYF TGCGCCAGCAGCCCCGGGACAGCGGCAGATACGCAGTATTTT
TRBJ1-1 few TRBV3-1 NA CASSQGETVEAFF TGTGCCAGCAGCCAAGGTGAGACGGTTGAAGCTTTCTTT
TRBJ2-1 NA TRBV12-3/TRBV12-4 TRBD2 CASSPTPGTINEQFF TGTGCCAGCAGTCCCACCCCCGGGACTATCAATGAGCAGTTCTTC
TRBJ2-7 NA TRBV29-1 NA CSVHVSYEQYF TGCAGCGTTCACGTTTCCTACGAGCAGTACTTC
TRBJ2-1 many TRBV29-1 NA CSVEIDNEQFF TGCAGCGTTGAAATAGACAATGAGCAGTTCTTC
TRBJ2-3 few TRBV10-3 TRBD2 CAISETSGTDTQYF TGTGCCATCAGTGAGACTAGCGGCACAGATACGCAGTATTTT
TRBJ2-1 many TRBV9 NA CASSVGRDEQFF TGTGCCAGCAGCGTAGGCAGAGATGAGCAGTTCTTC
TRBJ2-2 NA TRBV5-1 NA CASSLAPEAGELFF TGCGCCAGCAGCTTGGCCCCGGAGGCCGGGGAGCTGTTTTTT
TRBJ2-7 many TRBV7-2 NA CASSDYLGGYEQYF TGTGCCAGCAGCGACTACTTAGGGGGCTACGAGCAGTACTTC
TRBJ2-1 few TRBV15 TRBD2 CATSRDGGLAGPREFF TGTGCCACCAGCAGAGATGGAGGACTAGCGGGCCCTCGGGAGTTCTTC
TRBJ1-5 many TRBV10-3 NA CAISEGGNQPQHF TGTGCCATCAGTGAGGGGGGCAATCAGCCCCAGCATTTT
TRBJ2-5 few TRBV27 NA CASSPDSEGTQYF TGTGCCAGCAGTCCCGACAGTGAGGGGACCCAGTACTTC
TRBJ2-2 few TRBV4-1 NA CASSQASDGELFF TGCGCCAGCAGCCAAGCGTCTGACGGGGAGCTGTTTTTT
TRBJ2-1 few TRBV5-1 TRBD2 CASSTSLAYSYNEQFF TGCGCCAGCAGCACCTCACTAGCGTATTCCTACAATGAGCAGTTCTTC
TRBJ1-5 NA TRBV20-1 NA CSALGANQPQHF TGCAGTGCTCTTGGGGCGAATCAGCCCCAGCATTTT
TRBJ1-3 NA TRBV12-3/TRBV12-4 NA CASRVYSGNTIYF TGTGCCAGCAGGGTGTACTCTGGAAACACCATATATTTT
TRBJ2-1 few TRBV11-1 NA CASSSRASSYNEQFF TGTGCCAGCAGCTCCAGGGCGAGCTCCTACAATGAGCAGTTCTTC